The 16 T cell receptor beta chains listed next were all sequenced from one sample in a study of cytomegalovirus exposure and HLA in healthy donors. PCR amplification relied on 60 Vbeta primers (plus 13 Jbeta primers). TCRdb's table, derived via immunoSEQ multiplex PCR, lists solely in-frame clones and lacks some. The sample holds under 130,000 clones, roughly 12% seen once. The sample taken for sequencing was PBMCs. The receptors were gathered from a man between 40 and 49 years old in good health and CMV-seropositive.

The rearrangement joins TRBV28 to TRBJ2-7, with 12 nucleotides matching TRBD1. V was clipped by 5 bases and J by 2 bases; unmatched bases: 7. Germline CDR1 MDHEN, CDR2 SYDVKM. The CDR3 is made up of 16 amino acids. The CDR3 sequence: CASSGTGTGGTYEQYF. The CDR3 nucleotides are TGTGCCAGCAGTGGTACCGGGACAGGGGGCACCTACGAGCAGTACTTC.

The J gene is TRBJ1-1, the V gene TRBV11-2; TRBD1 agrees at 10 bases. V lost 1 base to trimming and J lost 1 base; unmatched junction nucleotides: 12. Germline CDR1 reads SGHAT; CDR2 reads FQNNGV. This CDR3 comprises 19 residues. CDR3 DNA sequence: TGTGCCAGCAGCTTAGGGGCCGGGAGGGACAGGGGACAGAACACTGAAGCTTTCTTT. Its translation: CASSLGAGRDRGQNTEAFF.

The J gene is TRBJ1-1, the V gene TRBV29-1, with 10 bases aligning to TRBD1. CDR3 size: 14 residues. Germline values: CDR1 SQVTM, CDR2 ANQGSEA. The ends lost 4 bases at V and 4 bases at J; junction bases unmatched: 6. The CDR3 spells CSVAMDRGGTEAFF. CDR3 DNA: TGCAGCGTTGCTATGGACAGGGGGGGCACTGAAGCTTTCTTT.

This clone came up a few times. V is TRBV6-5 and J is TRBJ2-7; TRBD1 might be the D (5 bases). Germline values: CDR1 MNHEY, CDR2 SVGAGI. Between the trimmed V and J ends, which lost 2 bases and 5 bases, there was a span of 10 bases. This CDR3 comprises 13 residues. The CDR3 nucleotides read TGTGCCAGCAGTTACAGTCGCAGGGACGAGCAGTACTTC. Encoded protein: CASSYSRRDEQYF.

For the CDR3, the DNA is TGTGCCAGTAGCCCCAATCTAGCGGGATCCGGGGATACGCAGTATTTT. Amino acid sequence: CASSPNLAGSGDTQYF. The chain employs TRBV19 and TRBJ2-3; 9 bases line up with TRBD2. The ends lost 6 bases at V and 6 bases at J; junction bases unmatched: 13. The CDR3 consists of 16 residues. The germline V gene encodes CDR1 LNHDA and CDR2 SQIVND (reference sequence).

The CDR3 coding sequence is TGTGCCAGTAGCCGGACAGCCTCCTACGAGCAGTACTTC. Amino acids: CASSRTASYEQYF. The chain couples TRBV19 to TRBJ2-7, with D perhaps matching TRBD1 (6 bases). Germline V CDR1 and CDR2: LNHDA, SQIVND (reference sequence). Trimming took off 6 bases at V and 0 bases at J, with 9 bases between the two ends. The CDR3 length is 13 residues.

This chain joins TRBV4-3 and TRBJ2-5; D possibly corresponds to TRBD2 (7 bases). This CDR3 is built from 19 residues. V was trimmed by 0 bases and J by 0 bases, leaving 20 bases between them. Germline V CDR1 and CDR2: LGHNA, YSLEER. Here the CDR3 DNA reads TGCGCCAGCAGCCAAGAATCGATGACAACAGGGAGGGACCAAGAGACCCAGTACTTC. Translation gives CASSQESMTTGRDQETQYF.

This clone was recorded a few times. V usage is TRBV4-1 and J usage is TRBJ2-7; 15 bases match TRBD2. Germline assignment: CDR1 MGHRA and CDR2 YSYEKL. There are 20 residues in the CDR3. Trimming at V came to 0 bases and at J to 1 base, leaving 10 bases not matched to a gene. The CDR3 spells CASSQERITGTSGRSYEQYF. CDR3 nucleotides: TGCGCCAGCAGCCAAGAAAGAATCACCGGGACTAGCGGGAGGTCCTACGAGCAGTACTTC.

This clone appeared a few times. The CDR3 sequence is CASSSTYEQYF. The CDR3 bases are TGTGCCAGCAGCTCCACATACGAGCAGTACTTC. This chain links TRBV28 with TRBJ2-7, with no clear D. This CDR3 is built from 11 residues. The ends were cut back, 6 bases at V and 4 bases at J, with 7 bases in the middle. Per germline, CDR1 MDHEN and CDR2 SYDVKM.

This chain connects TRBV28 to TRBJ1-4, with 11 bases aligning to TRBD1. Germline assignment: CDR1 MDHEN and CDR2 SYDVKM. The CDR3 is 15 residues long. Trimming took 5 bases from V and 9 from J; bases not matched to a gene: 8. CDR3 in DNA: TGTGCCAGCAGTGCCTCCGGGACAGGGGGAAAAAAACTGTTTTTT. Translating gives CASSASGTGGKKLFF.

This clone was seen a few times. The chain has TRBV9 and TRBJ1-2; weak D call: TRBD1 (6 bases). Per the germline V gene, CDR1 is SGDLS and CDR2 is YYNGEE. Trimming took off 1 base at V and 3 bases at J, with 13 bases between the two ends. The CDR3 consists of 15 residues. As DNA, the CDR3 is TGTGCCAGCAGCGTATACCCAGGGGATGACTATGGCTACACCTTC. Its translation is CASSVYPGDDYGYTF.

This rearrangement joins TRBV6-1 to TRBJ2-2; TRBD1 might be the D (7 bases). The length of the CDR3 is 14 residues. Germline V CDR1 and CDR2: MNHNS, SASEGT. V was cut by 3 bases and J by 5 bases, with 10 bases left in between. CDR3 in DNA: TGTGCCAGCAGTGACCCAGGGGGGACCGGGGAGCTGTTTTTT. This encodes CASSDPGGTGELFF.

Many counts were recorded for this clone. The rearrangement uses TRBV7-9 and TRBJ2-1; TRBD2 aligns across 11 bases. Germline lookup yields CDR1 SEHNR and CDR2 FQNEAQ (reference sequence). The CDR3 is 13 residues long. Trimming took 5 bases from V and 9 from J; bases not matched to a gene: 3. The CDR3 spells CASSTSGRGEQFF. Written as DNA, the CDR3 is TGTGCCAGCAGCACTAGCGGGAGAGGTGAGCAGTTCTTC.

The rearrangement uses TRBV7-9 and TRBJ2-3, with D perhaps TRBD1 (6 bases). Germline CDR1 is SEHNR and CDR2 is FQNEAQ (reference sequence). Trimming removed 6 bases at V and 5 bases at J, with 21 bases between. The CDR3 spans 16 residues. The CDR3 region has the DNA TGTGCCAGCAGTGATGGGGGCGCAGAGATTGGAGATACGCAGTATTTT. Translated: CASSDGGAEIGDTQYF.

The chain joins TRBV10-3 to TRBJ1-2, with 9 bases fitting TRBD1. CDR3 size: 14 residues. The germline CDR1 and CDR2 sequences are ENHRY and SYGVKD. V was pared by 5 bases and J by 4 bases, with 5 bases of the junction left unmatched. CDR3 DNA sequence: TGTGCCATCAGTACAACGACAGGGGGCTATGGCTACACCTTC. It specifies CAISTTTGGYGYTF.

This clone has a handful of counts. The chain is built from TRBV19 and TRBJ1-1; D gene uncertain. Germline V lookup: CDR1 LNHDA, CDR2 SQIVND (reference sequence). Between the trimmed V and J ends, which lost 3 bases and 7 bases, there was a span of 12 bases. This CDR3 comprises 13 residues. The DNA of the CDR3 is TGTGCCAGTAGTATCTCGGCCCGGGGTGAAGCTTTCTTT. This encodes CASSISARGEAFF.